Given below is one T cell receptor beta chain in context. Survey-level immunoSEQ sequencing profiled the TCR beta repertoire. TCRdb keeps only in-frame clones here, not all; method: immunoSEQ multiplex PCR. This sample carries around 50,000 clones, about 92% of them seen once, and the ten largest clones take about 10%. Germline CDR1 is SGHNT and CDR2 is YENEEA. This CDR3 has 14 amino acids. Trimming shortened V by 5 bases and J by 3 bases, and 14 bases separated the two germline ends. This rearrangement joins TRBV11-3 to TRBJ2-7; D is possibly TRBD2 (6 bases). The receptor comes from a man aged 35-49 years with rheumatoid arthritis. The sample comprised PBMCs. CDR3 region: CASSHRGGSYEQYF. The CDR3 coding sequence is TGTGCCAGCAGCCACCGTGGGGGGAGCTACGAGCAGTACTTC.